The rows below give T cell receptor beta chains drawn from one sample of a study of cytomegalovirus exposure and HLA in healthy donors. Assay: immunoSEQ multiplex PCR; the TCRdb copy retains only in-frame clones and omits some. The table includes under 110,000 clones, 71% detected once. The sample was PBMCs. These TCRs come from a female donor in good health and CMV-seronegative. The CDR3 runs from the conserved cysteine through the conserved F or W. D genes are given only for firm matches. A row's size may be missing; if present it is once, few, many or a size class.

D: TRBD2
J: TRBJ2-1
V: TRBV9
size: -
CDR3: CASSVSGSSGNEQFF
DNA: TGTGCCAGCAGCGTTAGCGGGAGTAGTGGCAATGAGCAGTTCTTC

D: TRBD1
J: TRBJ1-2
V: TRBV19
size: once
CDR3: CASIWTGSTNYGYTF
DNA: TGTGCCAGTATTTGGACAGGGAGTACGAACTATGGCTACACCTTC

D: TRBD1
J: TRBJ1-1
V: TRBV6-1
size: -
CDR3: CASSENRGGTEAFF
DNA: TGTGCCAGCAGCGAAAACAGGGGTGGCACTGAAGCTTTCTTT

D: -
J: TRBJ2-7
V: TRBV29-1
size: -
CDR3: CSVEQIVGYEQYF
DNA: TGCAGCGTTGAACAGATTGTGGGCTACGAGCAGTACTTC

D: -
J: TRBJ1-2
V: TRBV6-1
size: few
CDR3: CASSYGLNYGYTF
DNA: TGTGCCAGCAGTTATGGGCTTAACTATGGCTACACCTTC

D: TRBD1
J: TRBJ2-1
V: TRBV7-9
size: -
CDR3: CASETGQTYNEQFF
DNA: TGTGCCAGCGAGACGGGACAGACGTACAATGAGCAGTTCTTC

D: TRBD2
J: TRBJ2-3
V: TRBV19
size: -
CDR3: CASSIAGLEREATDTQYF
DNA: TGTGCCAGTAGTATAGCAGGGTTGGAGCGGGAGGCCACAGATACGCAGTATTTT

D: -
J: TRBJ2-5
V: TRBV18
size: -
CDR3: CASSLMRETQYF
DNA: TGTGCCAGCTCACTCATGAGGGAGACCCAGTACTTC

D: TRBD2
J: TRBJ2-3
V: TRBV10-3
size: -
CDR3: CAISLAGSTDTQYF
DNA: TGTGCCATCAGTTTAGCGGGAAGCACAGATACGCAGTATTTT

D: TRBD1
J: TRBJ1-1
V: TRBV9
size: -
CDR3: CASSVGPEGAGTEAFF
DNA: TGTGCCAGCAGCGTAGGCCCCGAGGGGGCGGGGACTGAAGCTTTCTTT

D: TRBD2
J: TRBJ2-7
V: TRBV9
size: -
CDR3: CASSVGTSGPSSYEQYF
DNA: TGTGCCAGCAGCGTAGGTACTAGCGGGCCGAGCTCCTACGAGCAGTACTTC

D: TRBD2
J: TRBJ2-1
V: TRBV27
size: once
CDR3: CASNPGLDISGRRIWDEQFF
DNA: TGTGCCAGCAATCCGGGACTCGATATTAGCGGGAGACGAATTTGGGATGAGCAGTTCTTC

D: TRBD1
J: TRBJ2-2
V: TRBV6-5
size: -
CDR3: CASNYLTGDAGELFF
DNA: TGTGCCAGCAATTACCTGACAGGGGACGCCGGGGAGCTGTTTTTT

D: -
J: TRBJ1-5
V: TRBV19
size: few
CDR3: CASSLRSNQPQHF
DNA: TGTGCCAGTAGTCTGCGTAGCAATCAGCCCCAGCATTTT

D: -
J: TRBJ2-6
V: TRBV4-3
size: -
CDR3: CASSQEAGFRSGANVLTF
DNA: TGCGCCAGCAGCCAAGAGGCAGGGTTTCGCTCTGGGGCCAACGTCCTGACTTTC

D: -
J: TRBJ2-5
V: TRBV19
size: -
CDR3: CASSMGRDSNQETQYF
DNA: TGTGCCAGTAGTATGGGGCGGGACTCGAACCAAGAGACCCAGTACTTC

D: TRBD2
J: TRBJ2-3
V: TRBV5-4
size: -
CDR3: CASSFQPSGRRADTQYF
DNA: TGTGCCAGCAGCTTCCAACCTAGCGGGAGGAGGGCAGATACGCAGTATTTT

D: TRBD2
J: TRBJ2-1
V: TRBV28
size: -
CDR3: CASSLSGGPRNNEQFF
DNA: TGTGCCAGCAGTTTATCGGGGGGGCCACGGAACAATGAGCAGTTCTTC

D: -
J: TRBJ2-7
V: TRBV28
size: -
CDR3: CASRMAGSYEQYF
DNA: TGTGCCAGCAGGATGGCAGGGTCCTACGAGCAGTACTTC

D: -
J: TRBJ1-1
V: TRBV19
size: -
CDR3: CASSRDKNTEAFF
DNA: TGTGCCAGTAGTCGGGACAAGAACACTGAAGCTTTCTTT

D: -
J: TRBJ1-5
V: TRBV28
size: -
CDR3: CASSVPGGAGNQPQHF
DNA: TGTGCCAGCAGCGTACCGGGGGGCGCCGGCAATCAGCCCCAGCATTTT

D: TRBD2
J: TRBJ2-5
V: TRBV7-3
size: -
CDR3: CASSPGTREGETQYF
DNA: TGTGCCAGCAGCCCCGGTACCCGGGAGGGGGAGACCCAGTACTTC

D: -
J: TRBJ1-1
V: TRBV5-1
size: -
CDR3: CASTTGRNTEAFF
DNA: TGCGCCAGCACGACAGGACGGAACACTGAAGCTTTCTTT

D: -
J: TRBJ2-3
V: TRBV7-2
size: -
CDR3: CASSSTDTQYF
DNA: TGTGCCAGCAGCTCGACAGATACGCAGTATTTT

D: -
J: TRBJ1-2
V: TRBV18
size: -
CDR3: CASSPIDGKIYGYTF
DNA: TGTGCCAGCTCACCAATCGATGGCAAAATCTATGGCTACACCTTC

D: -
J: TRBJ2-3
V: TRBV28
size: -
CDR3: CASNPRGEGTDTQYF
DNA: TGTGCCAGCAACCCCAGGGGGGAAGGGACAGATACGCAGTATTTT

D: TRBD2
J: TRBJ2-7
V: TRBV4-2
size: few
CDR3: CASSRLAGLVPEQYF
DNA: TGTGCCAGCAGCCGACTAGCGGGACTCGTTCCGGAGCAGTACTTC

D: -
J: TRBJ2-2
V: TRBV5-4
size: -
CDR3: CASSSRSHTGELFF
DNA: TGTGCCAGCAGCTCGAGGTCCCACACCGGGGAGCTGTTTTTT

D: TRBD2
J: TRBJ2-3
V: TRBV27
size: -
CDR3: CASRGFGLAAYTDTQYF
DNA: TGTGCCAGCAGGGGGTTTGGGCTAGCGGCGTACACAGATACGCAGTATTTT

D: -
J: TRBJ2-1
V: TRBV10-2
size: few
CDR3: CASTPGVAGPNEQFF
DNA: TGCGCCAGCACCCCGGGGGTAGCCGGGCCCAATGAGCAGTTCTTC

D: -
J: TRBJ2-3
V: TRBV5-1
size: -
CDR3: CASSTRDKMRTDTQYF
DNA: TGCGCCAGCAGCACCCGGGACAAGATGAGGACAGATACGCAGTATTTT

D: TRBD2
J: TRBJ2-1
V: TRBV4-1
size: -
CDR3: CASSQVFGVSGSDEQFF
DNA: TGCGCCAGCAGCCAAGTTTTCGGAGTGAGCGGGAGTGATGAGCAGTTCTTC

D: -
J: TRBJ2-7
V: TRBV4-1
size: -
CDR3: CASSQEGKGRRTYEQYF
DNA: TGCGCCAGCAGCCAAGAGGGCAAGGGGCGAAGGACCTACGAGCAGTACTTC

D: TRBD1
J: TRBJ2-7
V: TRBV25-1
size: -
CDR3: CASTSGQVSYEQYF
DNA: TGTGCCAGCACGTCGGGACAGGTGTCCTACGAGCAGTACTTC

D: TRBD2
J: TRBJ2-3
V: TRBV29-1
size: -
CDR3: CSVEDPLAGTDTQYF
DNA: TGCAGCGTTGAAGATCCACTAGCGGGCACAGATACGCAGTATTTT

D: TRBD2
J: TRBJ2-5
V: TRBV2
size: -
CDR3: CASSEALSGRGRETQYF
DNA: TGTGCCAGCAGTGAAGCGTTGAGCGGGAGAGGCAGAGAGACCCAGTACTTC

D: -
J: TRBJ2-7
V: TRBV7-9
size: -
CDR3: CASSLRDITTSEQYF
DNA: TGTGCCAGCAGCTTAAGGGACATTACAACTTCGGAGCAGTACTTC